This is a list of T cell receptor beta chains from one sample in a study of regulatory T cells in long-lasting Graves disease. MiXCR, applied by TCRdb to the multiplex PCR reads, yields one record per CDR3 protein. The sample shows about 430,000 distinct CDR3 sequences, about 15% of them seen only once. The same data also contributed to another study, on T cells in Graves' hyperthyroidism and ophthalmopathy.

Sample: peripheral blood mononuclear cells (PBMCs), taken at new diagnosis, from a patient treated with antithyroid drugs. The receptors shown here come from a woman aged 40 to 49 with Graves disease. The CDR3 runs from the conserved cysteine through the conserved F or W. Each record gives: J gene, D gene, CDR3 length, V gene, clone size, CDR3 DNA, CDR3 protein. A D gene is named only where the DNA matches it firmly. Size tells how often a clone was seen (once, few, many) or the class of an expanded clone, and some rows leave it out.

>TRBJ1-1|NA|16|TRBV12-3/TRBV12-4|many
TGTGCCAGCAGTCCCCCCCCGGGAGGGAAGAACACTGAAGCTTTCTTT
CASSPPPGGKNTEAFF
>TRBJ2-1|NA|12|TRBV29-1|many
TGCAGCGTTGAACGTCAGTGGAATGAGCAGTTCTTC
CSVERQWNEQFF
>TRBJ2-1|TRBD2|15|TRBV20-1|many
TGCAGTGCTAGAGATGTGCTAGCGGGGAACAATGAGCAGTTCTTC
CSARDVLAGNNEQFF
>TRBJ1-2|NA|16|TRBV5-1|many
TGCGCCAGCAGCTACCTTGGGGGCCTAGCGGGCTATGGCTACACCTTC
CASSYLGGLAGYGYTF
>TRBJ2-5|TRBD2|13|TRBV12-3/TRBV12-4|many
TGTGCCAACGGAAGGGGACTAGGAGAGACCCAGTACTTC
CANGRGLGETQYF
>TRBJ2-7|TRBD2|16|TRBV7-9|many
TGTGCCAGCAGCTCGGGACTAGCGGGAGGGACCGACGAGCAGTACTTC
CASSSGLAGGTDEQYF
>TRBJ2-3|NA|15|TRBV28|many
TGTGCCAGCAGTTTATTGGGCGGGACCACAGATACGCAGTATTTT
CASSLLGGTTDTQYF
>TRBJ1-2|NA|14|TRBV5-1|many
TGCGCCAGCAGCGCGGGGAGCAATAACTATGGCTACACCTTC
CASSAGSNNYGYTF
>TRBJ2-3|NA|13|TRBV5-1|many
TGCGCCAGCAGCCAACTAGGCACAGATACGCAGTATTTT
CASSQLGTDTQYF
>TRBJ2-3|NA|15|TRBV28|few
TGTGCCAGCAGTTTATCCAGGGACTTCACAGATACGCAGTATTTT
CASSLSRDFTDTQYF
>TRBJ2-3|TRBD2|15|TRBV4-3|NA
TGCGCCAGCAGCCAAGTCCGGACTAGCGGTTATACGCAGTATTTT
CASSQVRTSGYTQYF
>TRBJ2-5|NA|16|TRBV6-2/TRBV6-3|NA
TGTGCCAGCAGTTACTCGTCCGACGGTAGCCAAGAGACCCAGTACTTC
CASSYSSDGSQETQYF
>TRBJ2-3|NA|15|TRBV7-2|NA
TGTGCCAGCAAGCTCGCACCCTCTAGCACAGATACGCAGTATTTT
CASKLAPSSTDTQYF
>TRBJ2-3|NA|15|TRBV18|NA
TGTGCCAGCTCACCACCGGGGAGTGGGCCAGATACGCAGTATTTT
CASSPPGSGPDTQYF
>TRBJ2-2|NA|15|TRBV4-2|NA
TGTGCCAGCAGCCCAACAGTCGGGGACCCCGGGGAGCTGTTTTTT
CASSPTVGDPGELFF
>TRBJ2-6|TRBD1|19|TRBV7-9|few
TGTGCCAGCAGCCGAAGGCTAGGACAGGGGTCCCTCGGGGCCAACGTCCTGACTTTC
CASSRRLGQGSLGANVLTF
>TRBJ1-6|NA|13|TRBV11-2|many
TGTGCCAGCAGCTTGGTCCCCGATTCACCCCTCCACTTT
CASSLVPDSPLHF
>TRBJ2-1|NA|13|TRBV2|many
TGTGCCAGCAGCGGCGGGGTTAGCCCGGAGCAGTTCTTC
CASSGGVSPEQFF
>TRBJ1-2|NA|16|TRBV5-4|many
TGTGCCAGCAGCTTATTCAACCAGGTCCCCAACTATGGCTACACCTTC
CASSLFNQVPNYGYTF
>TRBJ2-7|NA|15|TRBV11-3|once
TGTGCCAGCAGCTTAGGGGGTTCCGCTTACTACGAGCAGTACTTC
CASSLGGSAYYEQYF
>TRBJ1-5|TRBD1|14|TRBV12-3/TRBV12-4|many
TGTGCCAGCAGTTCGCAGGGGGCGAATCAGCCCCAGCATTTT
CASSSQGANQPQHF
>TRBJ1-1|NA|16|TRBV7-9|NA
TGTGCCAGCAGCTTAGGGGGGGGGGTGGCGAACACTGAAGCTTTCTTT
CASSLGGGVANTEAFF
>TRBJ2-2|TRBD2|15|TRBV3-1|NA
TGTGCCAGCAACCGGGCTAGCGGGAACACCGGGGAGCTGTTTTTT
CASNRASGNTGELFF
>TRBJ2-1|NA|15|TRBV28|many
TGTGCCAGCAGACGGAGCGGAGGCTCCTACAATGAGCAGTTCTTC
CASRRSGGSYNEQFF
>TRBJ2-2|NA|14|TRBV19|many
TGTGCCAGTAGTATTATGGGTGGCACCGGGGAGCTGTTTTTT
CASSIMGGTGELFF
>TRBJ1-6|TRBD1|15|TRBV7-9|few
TGTGCCAGCAGATTCAGGGGGGATTTGGATTCACCCCTCCACTTT
CASRFRGDLDSPLHF
>TRBJ2-1|NA|16|TRBV11-2|many
TGTGCCAGCAGCCCCCTGAATGGGAGCCCCTACAATGAGCAGTTCTTC
CASSPLNGSPYNEQFF
>TRBJ2-2|NA|15|TRBV25-1|NA
TGTGCCAGCGTCGAAGGAAGCGATTACACCGGGGAGCTGTTTTTT
CASVEGSDYTGELFF
>TRBJ2-1|TRBD2|15|TRBV7-2|few
TGTGCCAGCAGCCGAGCGGGAGAGACCTACAATGAGCAGTTCTTC
CASSRAGETYNEQFF
>TRBJ2-5|TRBD2|15|TRBV20-1|few
TGCAGTGCTAGCGATGAGCGGGAGCTGGGAGAGACCCAGTACTTC
CSASDERELGETQYF
>TRBJ2-3|NA|16|TRBV5-5|NA
TGTGCCAGCAGCCACCCTAGGGGGACTAGCACAGATACGCAGTATTTT
CASSHPRGTSTDTQYF
>TRBJ1-3|TRBD1|17|TRBV28|many
TGTGCCAGCAGTACCGCGACAGGGTTACGCTCTGGAAACACCATATATTTT
CASSTATGLRSGNTIYF
>TRBJ2-6|TRBD1|16|TRBV4-3|NA
TGCGCCAGCAGCCAAGAACAGGGGGGTGGGGCCAACGTCCTGACTTTC
CASSQEQGGGANVLTF
>TRBJ2-4|TRBD2|15|TRBV24-1|few
TGTGCCACCGTTAGCGGGAGGGTGGCCAAAAACATTCAGTACTTC
CATVSGRVAKNIQYF
>TRBJ2-1|TRBD1|16|TRBV15|many
TGTGCCACCAGCACACGGACAGGGGTTCGGTACAATGAGCAGTTCTTC
CATSTRTGVRYNEQFF
>TRBJ1-4|TRBD1|15|TRBV9|many
TGTGCCAGCAGCATACAGGGGGCACCTAATGAAAAACTGTTTTTT
CASSIQGAPNEKLFF
>TRBJ2-5|TRBD2|17|TRBV28|many
TGTGCCAGCAGTTTTGGCAGGTTCAGTGGGAGGGAAGAGACCCAGTACTTC
CASSFGRFSGREETQYF
>TRBJ1-2|NA|13|TRBV2|many
TGTGCCAGCAGTGTCAAAGGGGGTTATGGCTACACCTTC
CASSVKGGYGYTF
>TRBJ2-7|NA|15|TRBV5-1|many
TGCGCCAGCAGCTCAGACCCGGGATCTACCTACGAGCAGTACTTC
CASSSDPGSTYEQYF
>TRBJ2-3|NA|12|TRBV20-1|few
TGCAGTGGCGGAGTCGGGGCAGATACGCAGTATTTT
CSGGVGADTQYF
>TRBJ2-1|NA|15|TRBV27|many
TGTGCCAGCAGTATAACGGCGAGCTCCTACAATGAGCAGTTCTTC
CASSITASSYNEQFF
>TRBJ2-7|TRBD2|15|TRBV7-2|many
TGTGCCAGCAGCCCCAGACTAGCGGAGGGCTACGAGCAGTACTTC
CASSPRLAEGYEQYF
>TRBJ2-4|NA|15|TRBV2|many
TGTGCCAGCAGTGAGGAGAGACTAGCCAAAAACATTCAGTACTTC
CASSEERLAKNIQYF
>TRBJ2-5|NA|15|TRBV12-3/TRBV12-4|NA
TGTGCCAGCAGTGCGGGACCAGTCCCCCAAGAGACCCAGTACTTC
CASSAGPVPQETQYF
>TRBJ2-1|NA|15|TRBV28|many
TGTGCCAGCAGTTTATCTGCGATCCGGACTGCTGAGCAGTTCTTC
CASSLSAIRTAEQFF
>TRBJ1-2|NA|14|TRBV4-1|few
TGCGCCAGCAGCCTCCGGGGGGAAGGCGATGGCTACACCTTC
CASSLRGEGDGYTF
>TRBJ2-3|TRBD1|15|TRBV27|many
TGTGCCAGCAGCGCCGGGACAGCCAGCACAGATACGCAGTATTTT
CASSAGTASTDTQYF